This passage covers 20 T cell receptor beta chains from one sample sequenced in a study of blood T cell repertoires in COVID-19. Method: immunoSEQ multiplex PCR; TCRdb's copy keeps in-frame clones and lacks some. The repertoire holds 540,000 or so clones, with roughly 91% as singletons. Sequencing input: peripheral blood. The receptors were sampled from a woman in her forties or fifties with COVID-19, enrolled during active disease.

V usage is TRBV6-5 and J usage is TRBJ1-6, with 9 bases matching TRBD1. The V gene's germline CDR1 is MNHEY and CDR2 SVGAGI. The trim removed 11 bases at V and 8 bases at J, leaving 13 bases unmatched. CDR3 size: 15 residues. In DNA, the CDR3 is TGTGCCGGACGCCGGGACAGGGACCCTTATTCACCCCTCCACTTT. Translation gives CAGRRDRDPYSPLHF.

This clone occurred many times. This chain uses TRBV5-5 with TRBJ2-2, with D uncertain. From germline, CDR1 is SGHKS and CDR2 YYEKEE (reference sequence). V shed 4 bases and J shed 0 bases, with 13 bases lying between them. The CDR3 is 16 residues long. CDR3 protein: CASSPVGSTNTGELFF. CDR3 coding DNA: TGTGCCAGCAGCCCGGTGGGCAGCACGAACACCGGGGAGCTGTTTTTT.

The CDR3 coding sequence is TGTGCCAGCAGTGACAGGGCAGTATCAGCTTTCTTT. It specifies CASSDRAVSAFF. V and J are TRBV2 and TRBJ1-1, with D perhaps matching TRBD1 (5 bases). The CDR3 is 12 amino acids. The ends were cut back, 3 bases at V and 10 bases at J, with 12 bases in the middle. Germline lookup yields CDR1 SNHLY and CDR2 FYNNEI.

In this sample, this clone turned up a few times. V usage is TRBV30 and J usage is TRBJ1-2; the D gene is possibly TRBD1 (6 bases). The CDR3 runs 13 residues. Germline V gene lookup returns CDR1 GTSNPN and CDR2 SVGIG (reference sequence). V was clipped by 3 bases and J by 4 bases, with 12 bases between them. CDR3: CAWRLRGGYGYTF. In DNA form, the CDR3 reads TGTGCCTGGAGGTTAAGAGGGGGCTATGGCTACACCTTC.

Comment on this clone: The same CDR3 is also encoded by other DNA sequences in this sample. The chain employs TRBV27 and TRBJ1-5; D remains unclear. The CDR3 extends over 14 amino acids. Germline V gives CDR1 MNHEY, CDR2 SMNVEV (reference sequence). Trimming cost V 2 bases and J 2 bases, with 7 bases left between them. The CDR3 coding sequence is TGTGCCAGCAGTTTAAGGCAGGGCAATCAGCCCCAGCATTTT. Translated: CASSLRQGNQPQHF.

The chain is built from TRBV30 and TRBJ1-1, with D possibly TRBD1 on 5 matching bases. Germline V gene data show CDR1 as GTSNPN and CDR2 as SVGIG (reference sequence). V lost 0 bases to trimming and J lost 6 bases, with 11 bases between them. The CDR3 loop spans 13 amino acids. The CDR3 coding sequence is TGTGCCTGGAGTGTCTCCAGGGTCTCTGAAGCTTTCTTT. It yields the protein CAWSVSRVSEAFF.

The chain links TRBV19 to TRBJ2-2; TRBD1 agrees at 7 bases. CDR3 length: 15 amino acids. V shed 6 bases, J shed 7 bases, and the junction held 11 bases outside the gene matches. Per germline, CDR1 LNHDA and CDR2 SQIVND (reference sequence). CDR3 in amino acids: CASSILRQGGGELFF. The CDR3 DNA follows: TGTGCCAGTAGCATCCTCAGACAGGGTGGCGGGGAGCTGTTTTTT. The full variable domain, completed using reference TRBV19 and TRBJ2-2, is DGGITQSPKYLFRKEGQNVTLSCEQNLNHDAMYWYRQDPGQGLRLIYYSQIVNDFQKGDIAEGYSVSREKKESFPLTVTSAQKNPTAFYLCASSILRQGGGELFFGEGSRLTVL.

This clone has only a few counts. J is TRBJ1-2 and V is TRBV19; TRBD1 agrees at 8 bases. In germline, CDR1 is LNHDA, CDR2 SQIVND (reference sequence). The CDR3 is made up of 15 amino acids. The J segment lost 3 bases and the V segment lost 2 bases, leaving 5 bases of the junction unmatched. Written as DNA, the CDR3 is TGTGCCAGTAGTATAAGACAGGGGATCGACTATGGCTACACCTTC. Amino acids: CASSIRQGIDYGYTF. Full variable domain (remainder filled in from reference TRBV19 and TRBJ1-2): DGGITQSPKYLFRKEGQNVTLSCEQNLNHDAMYWYRQDPGQGLRLIYYSQIVNDFQKGDIAEGYSVSREKKESFPLTVTSAQKNPTAFYLCASSIRQGIDYGYTFGSGTRLTVV.

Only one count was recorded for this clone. CDR3 sequence reads: CASSLVDSLTGELFF. For the CDR3, the DNA is TGTGCCAGCAGCCTAGTCGACTCGTTAACCGGGGAGCTGTTTTTT. The chain recombines TRBV6-5 with TRBJ2-2; D is ambiguous. The germline V gene has CDR1 MNHEY and CDR2 SVGAGI. The CDR3 consists of 15 residues. Trimming left V 6 bases short and J 5 bases short, with 16 bases between.

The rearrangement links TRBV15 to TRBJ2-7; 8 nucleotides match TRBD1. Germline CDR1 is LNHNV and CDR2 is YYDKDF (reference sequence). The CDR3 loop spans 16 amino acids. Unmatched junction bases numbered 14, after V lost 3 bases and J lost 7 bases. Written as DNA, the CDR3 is TGTGCCACCAGCAGGGGGGCGGACAGGGCCGTGGGGGAGCAGTACTTC. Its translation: CATSRGADRAVGEQYF.

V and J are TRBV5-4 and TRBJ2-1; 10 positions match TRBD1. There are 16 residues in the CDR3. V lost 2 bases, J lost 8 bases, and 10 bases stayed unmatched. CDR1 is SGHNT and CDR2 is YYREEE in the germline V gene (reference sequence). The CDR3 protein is CASSFYRDRGSHEQFF. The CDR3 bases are TGTGCCAGCAGCTTTTACCGGGACAGGGGATCGCATGAGCAGTTCTTC.

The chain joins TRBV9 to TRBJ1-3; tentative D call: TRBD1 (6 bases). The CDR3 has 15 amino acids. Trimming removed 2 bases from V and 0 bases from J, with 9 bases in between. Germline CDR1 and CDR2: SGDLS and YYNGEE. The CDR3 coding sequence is TGTGCCAGCAGCGTGCAGGGGAACTCTGGAAACACCATATATTTT. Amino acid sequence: CASSVQGNSGNTIYF. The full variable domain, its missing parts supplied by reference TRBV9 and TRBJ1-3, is DSGVTQTPKHLITATGQRVTLRCSPRSGDLSVYWYQQSLDQGLQFLIQYYNGEERAKGNILERFSAQQFPDLHSELNLSSLELGDSALYFCASSVQGNSGNTIYFGEGSWLTVV.

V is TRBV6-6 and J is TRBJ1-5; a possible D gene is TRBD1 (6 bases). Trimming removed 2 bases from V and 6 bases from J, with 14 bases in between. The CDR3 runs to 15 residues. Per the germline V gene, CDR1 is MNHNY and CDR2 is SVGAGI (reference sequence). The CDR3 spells CASSYGNPGVQPQHF. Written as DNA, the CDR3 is TGTGCCAGCAGTTACGGAAATCCAGGGGTTCAGCCCCAGCATTTT.

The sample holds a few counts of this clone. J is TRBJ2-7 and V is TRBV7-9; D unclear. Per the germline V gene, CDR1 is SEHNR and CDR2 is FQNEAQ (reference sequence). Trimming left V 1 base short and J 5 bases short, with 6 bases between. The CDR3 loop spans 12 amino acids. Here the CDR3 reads CASSLERDEQYF. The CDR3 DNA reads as TGTGCCAGCAGCTTAGAACGCGACGAGCAGTACTTC. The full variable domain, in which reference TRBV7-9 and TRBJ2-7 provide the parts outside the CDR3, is DTGVSQNPRHKITKRGQNVTFRCDPISEHNRLYWYRQTLGQGPEFLTYFQNEAQLEKSRLLSDRFSAERPKGSFSTLEIQRTEQGDSAMYLCASSLERDEQYFGPGTRLTVT.

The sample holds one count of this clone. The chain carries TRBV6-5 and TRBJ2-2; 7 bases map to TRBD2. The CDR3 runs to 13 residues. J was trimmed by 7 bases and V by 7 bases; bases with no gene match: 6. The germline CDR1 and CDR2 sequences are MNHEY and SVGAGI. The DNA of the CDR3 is TGTGCCAGCACCCAACGGGGGGTCGGGGAGCTGTTTTTT. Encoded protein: CASTQRGVGELFF.

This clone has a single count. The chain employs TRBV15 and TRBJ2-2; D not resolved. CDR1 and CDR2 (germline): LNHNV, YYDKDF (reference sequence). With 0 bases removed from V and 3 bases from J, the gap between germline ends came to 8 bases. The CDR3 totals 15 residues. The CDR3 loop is CATSREGRYTGELFF. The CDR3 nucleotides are TGTGCCACCAGCAGAGAAGGCAGGTACACCGGGGAGCTGTTTTTT.

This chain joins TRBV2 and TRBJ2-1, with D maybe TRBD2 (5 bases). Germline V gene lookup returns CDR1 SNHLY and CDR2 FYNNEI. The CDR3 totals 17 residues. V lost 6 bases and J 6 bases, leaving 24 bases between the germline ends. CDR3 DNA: TGTGCCAGCAGGCCCGGCCTACTAGTCTCATCACCCAATGAGCAGTTCTTC. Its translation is CASRPGLLVSSPNEQFF.

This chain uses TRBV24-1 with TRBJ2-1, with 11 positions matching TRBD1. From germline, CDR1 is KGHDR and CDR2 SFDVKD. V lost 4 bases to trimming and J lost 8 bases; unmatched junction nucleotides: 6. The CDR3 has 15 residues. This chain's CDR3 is CATSDSGTGGDEQFF. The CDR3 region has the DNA TGTGCCACCAGTGACTCCGGGACAGGGGGGGATGAGCAGTTCTTC.

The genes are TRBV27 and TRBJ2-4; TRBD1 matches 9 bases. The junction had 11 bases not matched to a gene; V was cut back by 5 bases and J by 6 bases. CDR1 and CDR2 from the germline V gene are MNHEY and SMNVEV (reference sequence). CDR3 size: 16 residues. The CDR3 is CASSTVLQGARNIQYF. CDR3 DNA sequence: TGTGCCAGCAGTACGGTCCTACAGGGGGCGCGAAACATTCAGTACTTC.

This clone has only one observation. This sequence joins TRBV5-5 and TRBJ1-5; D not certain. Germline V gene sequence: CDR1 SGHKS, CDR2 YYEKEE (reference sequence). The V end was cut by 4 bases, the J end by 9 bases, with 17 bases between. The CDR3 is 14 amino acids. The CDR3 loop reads CASSPNTTPGPQHF. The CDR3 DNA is TGTGCCAGCAGCCCTAACACGACACCCGGGCCCCAGCATTTT.